The clone carrying this T cell receptor beta chain was seen just once. Its antigen is unidentified. These data originate in a study of shared clonotypes between healthy human individuals. Here immunoSEQ multiplex PCR was the method, and the copy in TCRdb shows in-frame clones only, minus some. The repertoire holds about 1 million clones, with about 70% as singletons. The germline gives CDR1 SGHDN, CDR2 FVKESK. Trimming left V 6 bases short and J 10 bases short, with 19 bases between. This CDR3 contains 15 residues. Study findings and constraints: Non-shared clonotypes showed lower generation probabilities than clonotypes common to all four donors. Represented diversity, genetic and exposure-history alike, was limited by few donors.

The receptor's source is a man aged 18 to 35 in good health. Sequencing was carried out using memory CD4+ T cells sorted from blood. Specified subset: CD45RA-negative fraction. The chain carries TRBV14 and TRBJ1-6, with D possibly TRBD1 on 6 matching bases. CDR3 nucleotide sequence: TGTGCCAGCAGTCACGGGGGCCTCGATGGATCACCCCTCCACTTT. The encoded protein is CASSHGGLDGSPLHF.